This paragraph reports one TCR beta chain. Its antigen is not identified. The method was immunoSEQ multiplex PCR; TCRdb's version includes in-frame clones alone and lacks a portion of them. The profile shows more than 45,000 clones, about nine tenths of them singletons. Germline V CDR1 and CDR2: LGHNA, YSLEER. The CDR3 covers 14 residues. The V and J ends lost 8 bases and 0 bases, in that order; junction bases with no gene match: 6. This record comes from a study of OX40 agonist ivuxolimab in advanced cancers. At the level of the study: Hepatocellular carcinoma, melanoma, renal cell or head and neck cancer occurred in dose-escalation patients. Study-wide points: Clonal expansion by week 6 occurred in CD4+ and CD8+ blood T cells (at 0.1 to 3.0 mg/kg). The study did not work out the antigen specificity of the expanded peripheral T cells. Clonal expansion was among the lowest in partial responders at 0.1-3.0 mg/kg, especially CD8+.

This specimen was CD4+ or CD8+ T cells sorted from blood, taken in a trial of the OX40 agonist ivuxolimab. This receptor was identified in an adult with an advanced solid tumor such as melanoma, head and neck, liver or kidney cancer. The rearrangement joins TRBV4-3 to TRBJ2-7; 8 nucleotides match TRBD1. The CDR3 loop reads CASAPTGGSYEQYF. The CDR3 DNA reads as TGCGCCAGCGCCCCTACAGGGGGCTCCTACGAGCAGTACTTC.